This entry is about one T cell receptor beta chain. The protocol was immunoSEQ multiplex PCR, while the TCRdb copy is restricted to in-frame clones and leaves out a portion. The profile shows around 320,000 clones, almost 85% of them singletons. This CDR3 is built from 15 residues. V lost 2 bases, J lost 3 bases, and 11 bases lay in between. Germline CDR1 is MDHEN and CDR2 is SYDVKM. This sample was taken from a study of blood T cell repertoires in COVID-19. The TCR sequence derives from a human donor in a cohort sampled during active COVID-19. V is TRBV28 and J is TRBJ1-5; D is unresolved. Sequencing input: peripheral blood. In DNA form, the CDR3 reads TGTGCCAGCAGTTTAGCCTACAGAGACAATCAGCCCCAGCATTTT. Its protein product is CASSLAYRDNQPQHF.